These T cell receptor beta chains were read from a single sample in a study of blood T cell repertoires in COVID-19. Only in-frame clones appear in the TCRdb table, and some are missing; sequencing was by immunoSEQ multiplex PCR. Of 180,000 or so clones detected, 80% to 90% appear once; the ten largest clones hold 3.6%. The sequenced sample consisted of PBMCs or T cells enriched from blood (not recorded which). These receptors were taken from a woman in her 50s in a cohort exposed to, infected with or recovered from COVID-19 (not recorded which). CDR3s include the opening cysteine and the closing phenylalanine or tryptophan. Fields, in order: CDR3 protein, CDR3 DNA, J gene, clone size, V gene, D gene. D genes are given only for firm matches. Size is stated for part of the rows, as once, few or many counts, or as a class when the clone is expanded.

CDR3aa: CSVASGDGTQETQYF
CDR3nt: TGCAGCGTGGCCAGTGGGGACGGGACACAAGAGACCCAGTACTTC
j_gene: TRBJ2-5
abundance: -
v_gene: TRBV29-1
d_gene: -

CDR3aa: CASSNQGHEQFF
CDR3nt: TGCGCCAGCAGTAACCAGGGTCATGAGCAGTTCTTC
j_gene: TRBJ2-1
abundance: -
v_gene: TRBV5-1
d_gene: -

CDR3aa: CASSQTGADEKLFF
CDR3nt: TGCGCCAGCAGCCAAACGGGAGCTGATGAAAAACTGTTTTTT
j_gene: TRBJ1-4
abundance: -
v_gene: TRBV4-1
d_gene: -

CDR3aa: CASKPGTGSFGELFF
CDR3nt: TGTGCCAGCAAACCCGGGACAGGGAGCTTCGGGGAGCTGTTTTTT
j_gene: TRBJ2-2
abundance: -
v_gene: TRBV6-5
d_gene: TRBD1

CDR3aa: CASSGRSGRLGNEQFF
CDR3nt: TGCGCCAGCAGCGGACGGAGCGGGAGGTTAGGAAATGAGCAGTTCTTC
j_gene: TRBJ2-1
abundance: -
v_gene: TRBV5-1
d_gene: TRBD2

CDR3aa: CASSFIGTSGGIEQFF
CDR3nt: TGTGCCAGCAGTTTTATAGGGACTAGCGGGGGGATTGAGCAGTTCTTC
j_gene: TRBJ2-1
abundance: -
v_gene: TRBV28
d_gene: TRBD2

CDR3aa: CASSQGEEAFF
CDR3nt: TGCGCCAGCAGCCAAGGAGAGGAAGCTTTCTTT
j_gene: TRBJ1-1
abundance: -
v_gene: TRBV4-1
d_gene: -

CDR3aa: CASSGGQTFYGYTF
CDR3nt: TGTGCCAGCAGCGGCGGACAGACCTTTTATGGCTACACCTTC
j_gene: TRBJ1-2
abundance: -
v_gene: TRBV9
d_gene: -

CDR3aa: CASIAGPMNTEAFF
CDR3nt: TGTGCCAGTATAGCGGGACCCATGAACACTGAAGCTTTCTTT
j_gene: TRBJ1-1
abundance: -
v_gene: TRBV19
d_gene: -

CDR3aa: CASSLEPEANTEAFF
CDR3nt: TGCGCCAGCAGCCTCGAACCAGAGGCGAACACTGAAGCTTTCTTT
j_gene: TRBJ1-1
abundance: -
v_gene: TRBV4-1
d_gene: -

CDR3aa: CASSFQTGIGNTIYF
CDR3nt: TGTGCCAGCAGCTTTCAGACAGGGATTGGAAACACCATATATTTT
j_gene: TRBJ1-3
abundance: -
v_gene: TRBV7-6
d_gene: TRBD1

CDR3aa: CASSPPIGGDYEQYF
CDR3nt: TGCGCCAGCAGCCCCCCGATTGGGGGGGACTACGAGCAGTACTTC
j_gene: TRBJ2-7
abundance: -
v_gene: TRBV5-1
d_gene: TRBD2

CDR3aa: CASSFSPGRKYNEQFF
CDR3nt: TGTGCCAGCAGTTTTTCCCCCGGGAGGAAGTACAATGAGCAGTTCTTC
j_gene: TRBJ2-1
abundance: -
v_gene: TRBV27
d_gene: TRBD2

CDR3aa: CASSLDIGRGTTGELFF
CDR3nt: TGTGCCAGCAGCTTGGATATAGGCAGGGGTACGACCGGGGAGCTGTTTTTT
j_gene: TRBJ2-2
abundance: -
v_gene: TRBV5-5
d_gene: -

CDR3aa: CATSREVAGGLSTDTQYF
CDR3nt: TGTGCCACCAGCAGAGAAGTAGCGGGGGGCCTTAGCACAGATACGCAGTATTTT
j_gene: TRBJ2-3
abundance: -
v_gene: TRBV15
d_gene: TRBD2

CDR3aa: CASSFATNRGHEQFF
CDR3nt: TGTGCCAGCAGCTTTGCGACTAACAGGGGTCATGAGCAGTTCTTC
j_gene: TRBJ2-1
abundance: -
v_gene: TRBV11-2
d_gene: TRBD1

CDR3aa: CASSYRQDNEKLFF
CDR3nt: TGTGCCAGCAGCTACAGACAGGATAATGAAAAACTGTTTTTT
j_gene: TRBJ1-4
abundance: -
v_gene: TRBV7-9
d_gene: -

CDR3aa: CASSLQTGGSYEQYF
CDR3nt: TGTGCCAGCAGTTTACAGACAGGAGGCTCCTACGAGCAGTACTTC
j_gene: TRBJ2-7
abundance: -
v_gene: TRBV27
d_gene: -

CDR3aa: CAISESGDNSPLHF
CDR3nt: TGTGCCATCAGTGAGTCAGGGGATAATTCACCCCTCCACTTT
j_gene: TRBJ1-6
abundance: -
v_gene: TRBV10-3
d_gene: -

CDR3aa: CASSTADPYNEQFF
CDR3nt: TGTGCCAGCAGTACAGCTGACCCCTACAATGAGCAGTTCTTC
j_gene: TRBJ2-1
abundance: -
v_gene: TRBV27
d_gene: -

CDR3aa: CASSPSGASGSYEQYF
CDR3nt: TGTGCCAGCAGTCCTTCCGGGGCTAGCGGTTCCTACGAGCAGTACTTC
j_gene: TRBJ2-7
abundance: -
v_gene: TRBV9
d_gene: TRBD2

CDR3aa: CASSLDTRDFSYEQYF
CDR3nt: TGTGCCAGCAGTTTAGACACCCGGGACTTCTCCTACGAGCAGTACTTC
j_gene: TRBJ2-7
abundance: -
v_gene: TRBV6-2/TRBV6-3
d_gene: -

CDR3aa: CSAATGGQPQHF
CDR3nt: TGCAGCGCCGCTACAGGGGGCCAGCCCCAGCATTTT
j_gene: TRBJ1-5
abundance: once
v_gene: TRBV29-1
d_gene: TRBD1

CDR3aa: CASTQGHPNTEAFF
CDR3nt: TGTGCCAGCACCCAGGGACACCCGAACACTGAAGCTTTCTTT
j_gene: TRBJ1-1
abundance: -
v_gene: TRBV21-1
d_gene: -

CDR3aa: CASGLLQGAYNEQFF
CDR3nt: TGTGCTAGTGGTTTGTTACAGGGGGCCTACAATGAGCAGTTCTTC
j_gene: TRBJ2-1
abundance: -
v_gene: TRBV12-5
d_gene: TRBD1

CDR3aa: CASSLDRATGELFF
CDR3nt: TGTGCCAGCAGCTTGGACAGGGCCACCGGGGAGCTGTTTTTT
j_gene: TRBJ2-2
abundance: -
v_gene: TRBV7-2
d_gene: TRBD1

CDR3aa: CASSPGVYEQYF
CDR3nt: TGTGCCAGCAGCCCGGGGGTCTACGAGCAGTACTTC
j_gene: TRBJ2-7
abundance: -
v_gene: TRBV5-6
d_gene: -

CDR3aa: CASSLAVNKETQYF
CDR3nt: TGCGCCAGCAGCTTGGCCGTCAACAAAGAGACCCAGTACTTC
j_gene: TRBJ2-5
abundance: -
v_gene: TRBV5-1
d_gene: -

CDR3aa: CASSLTGGAYNEQFF
CDR3nt: TGCGCCAGCAGCCTGACAGGGGGAGCCTACAATGAGCAGTTCTTC
j_gene: TRBJ2-1
abundance: -
v_gene: TRBV5-1
d_gene: TRBD1

CDR3aa: CASSARGGEEKLFF
CDR3nt: TGTGCCAGCAGCGCGAGAGGGGGGGAAGAAAAACTGTTTTTT
j_gene: TRBJ1-4
abundance: -
v_gene: TRBV13
d_gene: -

CDR3aa: CASSLLVGTEAFF
CDR3nt: TGTGCCAGCAGTCTCTTGGTCGGGACTGAAGCTTTCTTT
j_gene: TRBJ1-1
abundance: -
v_gene: TRBV12-3/TRBV12-4
d_gene: -

CDR3aa: CASSLTGGTGELFF
CDR3nt: TGTGCCAGCAGTTTAACTGGAGGGACCGGGGAGCTGTTTTTT
j_gene: TRBJ2-2
abundance: -
v_gene: TRBV11-2
d_gene: -

CDR3aa: CASSLEDRASSPLHF
CDR3nt: TGTGCCAGCAGTTTAGAGGACAGGGCAAGTTCACCCCTCCACTTT
j_gene: TRBJ1-6
abundance: medium-sized
v_gene: TRBV27
d_gene: TRBD1

CDR3aa: CASSLVDRQVYEQYF
CDR3nt: TGTGCCAGCAGTTTAGTTGACCGACAGGTCTACGAGCAGTACTTC
j_gene: TRBJ2-7
abundance: once
v_gene: TRBV28
d_gene: -

CDR3aa: CASSRPGLAGGEQYF
CDR3nt: TGTGCCAGTAGTCGCCCGGGACTAGCGGGAGGCGAGCAGTACTTC
j_gene: TRBJ2-7
abundance: -
v_gene: TRBV19
d_gene: TRBD2

CDR3aa: CASSMRSISGSNEKLFF
CDR3nt: TGTGCCAGTAGTATGCGGTCAATCTCCGGATCTAATGAAAAACTGTTTTTT
j_gene: TRBJ1-4
abundance: -
v_gene: TRBV19
d_gene: -

CDR3aa: CASSSLFNQPQHF
CDR3nt: TGTGCCAGCAGTTCTCTGTTCAATCAGCCCCAGCATTTT
j_gene: TRBJ1-5
abundance: -
v_gene: TRBV6-5
d_gene: -

CDR3aa: CASSQLGFGELFF
CDR3nt: TGCGCCAGCAGCCAACTAGGATTCGGGGAGCTGTTTTTT
j_gene: TRBJ2-2
abundance: -
v_gene: TRBV4-1
d_gene: -

CDR3aa: CAWKPTSTDTQYF
CDR3nt: TGTGCCTGGAAACCAACTAGCACAGATACGCAGTATTTT
j_gene: TRBJ2-3
abundance: -
v_gene: TRBV30
d_gene: -

CDR3aa: CAISERGQGANEKLFF
CDR3nt: TGTGCCATCAGTGAGCGGGGACAGGGGGCGAATGAAAAACTGTTTTTT
j_gene: TRBJ1-4
abundance: -
v_gene: TRBV10-3
d_gene: TRBD1

CDR3aa: CSASRANTEAFF
CDR3nt: TGCAGTGCTAGTCGAGCGAACACTGAAGCTTTCTTT
j_gene: TRBJ1-1
abundance: -
v_gene: TRBV20-1
d_gene: -

CDR3aa: CASSPLGTVVYEQYF
CDR3nt: TGTGCCAGCTCACCCTTGGGGACAGTGGTGTACGAGCAGTACTTC
j_gene: TRBJ2-7
abundance: -
v_gene: TRBV18
d_gene: TRBD1